These 9 T cell receptor beta chains share one sample of origin, sequenced in a study of T cell responses to AZD1222 COVID-19 vaccine. The repertoire was sequenced with immunoSEQ multiplex PCR; TCRdb's copy has only in-frame clones and lacks some. The table records about 99,000 clones, about 85% of them present only once. The sample consisted of peripheral blood, taken on day 0 of AZD1222 vaccination. The source is an adult in good health.

The chain couples TRBV27 to TRBJ1-2; 11 positions agree with TRBD1. Unmatched junction bases numbered 10, after V lost 5 bases and J lost 8 bases. CDR1 is MNHEY and CDR2 is SMNVEV in the germline V gene (reference sequence). The CDR3 is made up of 15 amino acids. The CDR3 DNA sequence: TGTGCCAGCAGTCCACTAGGACAGGGGGCCCCCGGCTACACCTTC. Its translation is CASSPLGQGAPGYTF.

The count of this clone is one. The CDR3 spells CASSSSGGVWNEQFF. In nucleotides, the CDR3 is TGTGCCAGCAGTTCTAGCGGGGGTGTTTGGAATGAGCAGTTCTTC. The chain employs TRBV27 and TRBJ2-1; 10 nucleotides match TRBD2. V lost 4 bases, J lost 7 bases, and 7 bases stayed unmatched. The CDR3 is 15 amino acids. Germline V gives CDR1 MNHEY, CDR2 SMNVEV (reference sequence).

This clone was seen a handful of times. The sample holds other DNA sequences that translate to the same CDR3. This chain uses TRBV5-6 with TRBJ2-1; possible D gene TRBD1, 6 bases. Germline values: CDR1 SGHDT, CDR2 YYEEEE. V dropped 0 bases and J dropped 3 bases, with 7 bases sitting between them. The CDR3 is 14 amino acids. The CDR3 sequence is CASSLGQVYNEQFF. Here the CDR3 DNA reads TGTGCCAGCAGCTTGGGACAGGTCTACAATGAGCAGTTCTTC.

The chain combines TRBV6-4 with TRBJ2-3, with 11 bases fitting TRBD2. CDR3 size: 17 residues. Germline loops: CDR1 MRHNA, CDR2 SNTAGT. The ends lost 3 bases at V and 6 bases at J; junction bases unmatched: 11. The chain's CDR3 is CASSDGSSGGWPDTQYF. DNA for the CDR3: TGTGCCAGCAGTGATGGCTCTAGCGGGGGGTGGCCCGATACGCAGTATTTT.

The chain joins TRBV7-2 to TRBJ1-5; perhaps TRBD1 as D (5 bases). The CDR3 spans 13 residues. The V end lost 5 bases, the J end lost 2 bases, and 7 bases lay between the germline ends. Germline loops: CDR1 SGHTA, CDR2 FQGNSA. CDR3 loop: CASSQGRNQPQHF. In nucleotides, the CDR3 is TGTGCCAGCAGCCAGGGCCGCAATCAGCCCCAGCATTTT. Combining the CDR3 with reference TRBV7-2 and TRBJ1-5 gives the whole variable domain GAGVSQSPSNKVTEKGKDVELRCDPISGHTALYWYRQSLGQGLEFLIYFQGNSAPDKSGLPSDRFSAERTGGSVSTLTIQRTQQEDSAVYLCASSQGRNQPQHFGDGTRLSIL.

The chain couples TRBV5-1 to TRBJ2-7, with TRBD1 identical over 7 bases. Unmatched junction bases numbered 8, after V lost 2 bases and J lost 6 bases. The CDR3 contains 14 residues. Germline CDR1 reads SGHRS; CDR2 reads YFSETQ. The CDR3 sequence is CASSFTTGVGEQYF. As DNA, the CDR3 is TGCGCCAGCAGCTTTACTACAGGGGTAGGCGAGCAGTACTTC.

This clone was seen just once. The CDR3 here is CASSQDIAGGGTDTQYF. As DNA, the CDR3 is TGCGCCAGCAGCCAAGATATCGCGGGAGGCGGCACAGATACGCAGTATTTT. The chain uses TRBV4-3 and TRBJ2-3; TRBD2 matches at 8 bases. Germline assignment: CDR1 LGHNA and CDR2 YSLEER. The CDR3 loop spans 17 amino acids. The ends lost 0 bases at V and 1 base at J; junction bases unmatched: 6.

The genes are TRBV25-1 and TRBJ2-5, with D possibly being TRBD1 (6 bases). Trimming removed 5 bases at V and 5 bases at J, with 15 bases between. This CDR3 contains 14 residues. CDR1 and CDR2 from the germline V gene are MGHDK and SYGVNS. The CDR3 DNA follows: TGTGCCAGCAGTTCTGGGGGCTATGGGGAGACCCAGTACTTC. Protein sequence: CASSSGGYGETQYF. The full variable domain, completed using reference TRBV25-1 and TRBJ2-5, is EADIYQTPRYLVIGTGKKITLECSQTMGHDKMYWYQQDPGMELHLIHYSYGVNSTEKGDLSSESTVSRIRTEHFPLTLESARPSHTSQYLCASSSGGYGETQYFGPGTRLLVL.

Note on this clone: One end of the junction fails to match germline, which may point to a read error. This rearrangement joins TRBV5-1 to TRBJ2-1, with D unclear. The CDR3 has 12 residues. Germline V gene lookup returns CDR1 SGHRS and CDR2 YFSETQ. The CDR3: CASSLDTNEQFF. The CDR3 bases are TGTGCCAGCAGCCTCGACACTAATGAGCAGTTCTTC.